These 19 T cell receptor beta chains were all obtained from the same sample, sequenced in a study of blood T cell repertoires in COVID-19. Measured with immunoSEQ multiplex PCR; TCRdb has only the in-frame clones, and not every one. The sample has 90,000 to 150,000 clones; approximately 86% are singletons. The sequenced material came from peripheral blood. The source of these receptors is a human donor in a cohort sampled during active COVID-19.

The chain is built from TRBV6-5 and TRBJ2-2; 7 nucleotides match TRBD1. Germline CDR1 and CDR2: MNHEY and SVGAGI. CDR3 length equals 14 residues. V was pared by 4 bases and J by 4 bases, with 3 bases of the junction left unmatched. CDR3 coding DNA: TGTGCCAGCAGTTTCCGGGACAGCACCGGGGAGCTGTTTTTT. This encodes CASSFRDSTGELFF.

The chain combines TRBV28 with TRBJ1-6, with 7 bases identical to TRBD1. The germline V gene has CDR1 MDHEN and CDR2 SYDVKM. The J segment lost 0 bases and the V segment lost 7 bases, leaving 12 bases of the junction unmatched. The CDR3 is 18 residues long. CDR3 protein: CASNLYRGLSSYNSPLHF. CDR3 in DNA: TGTGCCAGCAACCTATACAGGGGCTTAAGCTCCTATAATTCACCCCTCCACTTT.

This chain uses TRBV7-6 with TRBJ2-3, with no clear D. V was trimmed by 0 bases and J by 1 base, leaving 5 bases between them. Germline lookup yields CDR1 SGHVS and CDR2 FNYEAQ. This CDR3 is built from 14 residues. The CDR3 is CASSLAQGTDTQYF. The CDR3 DNA is TGTGCCAGCAGCTTAGCCCAGGGCACAGATACGCAGTATTTT. The full variable domain, completed using reference TRBV7-6 and TRBJ2-3, is GAGVSQSPRYKVTKRGQDVALRCDPISGHVSLYWYRQALGQGPEFLTYFNYEAQQDKSGLPNDRFSAERPEGSISTLTIQRTEQRDSAMYRCASSLAQGTDTQYFGPGTRLTVL.

The chain links TRBV3-1 (or the pseudogene TRBV3-2) to TRBJ2-7, with D possibly being TRBD1 (5 bases). CDR1 is LGHDT, CDR2 YNNKEL, per germline (reference sequence). The CDR3 consists of 15 residues. V lost 4 bases and J lost 1, with 14 bases in between. This CDR3 reads CASSPSHRPSYEQYF. CDR3 coding DNA: TGTGCCAGCAGCCCCTCCCACAGGCCGTCCTACGAGCAGTACTTC.

The chain combines TRBV5-4 with TRBJ1-2; 9 positions agree with TRBD1. Germline trimming cut 5 bases from V and 2 bases from J; bases unmatched to any gene: 4. This CDR3 is built from 14 residues. Germline V gene lookup returns CDR1 SGHNT and CDR2 YYREEE (reference sequence). The CDR3 DNA sequence: TGTGCCAGCAGTAACACAGGGGGCAACTATGGCTACACCTTC. Translation: CASSNTGGNYGYTF.

The chain is built from TRBV2 and TRBJ2-7, with 9 nucleotides matching TRBD1. The trim removed 6 bases at V and 4 bases at J, leaving 13 bases unmatched. The CDR3 consists of 16 residues. Germline CDR1 is SNHLY and CDR2 is FYNNEI. The CDR3 DNA is TGTGCCAGCAGGTTCATTCAGGGACAGGGTGCGTACGAGCAGTACTTC. Translating it yields CASRFIQGQGAYEQYF.

CDR3 in amino acids: CASSTSSYGYTF. The CDR3 DNA follows: TGTGCCAGCAGCACATCCTCCTATGGCTACACCTTC. This chain uses TRBV28 with TRBJ1-2; the D is unclear. V was clipped by 6 bases and J by 4 bases, with 9 bases between them. The CDR3 contains 12 residues. CDR1 and CDR2 (germline): MDHEN, SYDVKM.

This clone was counted between two and nine times. The CDR3 DNA is TGTGCCAGCAGCTTAAATGCGGGAACTCAAGAGACCCAGTACTTC. Translating gives CASSLNAGTQETQYF. The chain employs TRBV7-8 and TRBJ2-5; tentative D call: TRBD2 (6 bases). The germline V gene has CDR1 SGHVS and CDR2 FQNEAQ. V lost 2 bases and J 2 bases, leaving 12 bases between the germline ends. This CDR3 comprises 15 residues.

This clone appeared once. The chain joins TRBV24-1 to TRBJ2-3, with 7 bases matching TRBD1. This CDR3 has 16 residues. The trim removed 3 bases at V and 0 bases at J, leaving 5 bases unmatched. The germline V gene has CDR1 KGHDR and CDR2 SFDVKD. The CDR3, as DNA: TGTGCCACCAGTGATCCGGGACAGAAAAGCACAGATACGCAGTATTTT. It translates to CATSDPGQKSTDTQYF.

The sample holds one count of this clone. CDR3: CASSPGGGQADTQYF. The CDR3 coding sequence is TGTGCCAGCAGCCCCGGAGGGGGACAGGCAGATACGCAGTATTTT. This rearrangement joins TRBV11-3 to TRBJ2-3, with TRBD1 matching over 8 bases. There are 15 residues in the CDR3. V shed 5 bases and J 4 bases; nucleotides not matched to a gene: 8. Germline V gene lookup returns CDR1 SGHNT and CDR2 YENEEA.

V usage is TRBV12-3 or TRBV12-4 and J usage is TRBJ1-5; TRBD1 is a possible D gene (6 bases). The CDR3 consists of 13 residues. Trimming stripped 5 bases from V and 4 bases from J, with 9 bases between. The CDR3 reads CASSGQINQPQHF. CDR3 DNA: TGTGCCAGCAGTGGACAGATAAATCAGCCCCAGCATTTT.

The chain combines TRBV28 with TRBJ2-7; 13 bases are a match to TRBD2. This CDR3 region has 16 residues. The germline V gene encodes CDR1 MDHEN and CDR2 SYDVKM. The V gene end was trimmed by 6 bases and the J gene end by 1 base; junction bases not matched to a gene: 6. CDR3 DNA sequence: TGTGCCAGCAGACCCGTGGGACTAGCGGGATCCTACGAGCAGTACTTC. This encodes CASRPVGLAGSYEQYF.

The J gene is TRBJ2-3, the V gene TRBV3-1 (or the pseudogene TRBV3-2), with D possibly being TRBD2 (5 bases). The CDR3 covers 14 residues. The germline V and J ends were trimmed by 3 bases and 6 bases, with 13 bases remaining between them. Per the germline V gene, CDR1 is LGHDT and CDR2 is YNNKEL (reference sequence). DNA of the CDR3: TGTGCCAGCAGCCAGGGGAGCGTCCCCGATACGCAGTATTTT. This gives the protein CASSQGSVPDTQYF.

The rearrangement joins TRBV30 to TRBJ2-7, with unresolved D. The germline V and J ends were trimmed by 1 base and 0 bases, with 7 bases remaining between them. The CDR3 extends over 13 amino acids. Germline CDR1 reads GTSNPN; CDR2 reads SVGIG (reference sequence). CDR3 DNA sequence: TGTGCCTGGAGTGGGAGAAGCTCCTACGAGCAGTACTTC. Its protein is CAWSGRSSYEQYF.

The chain combines TRBV11-3 with TRBJ2-5; 7 bases agree with TRBD1. J was trimmed by 5 bases and V by 3 bases; bases with no gene match: 9. The germline V gene encodes CDR1 SGHNT and CDR2 YENEEA. This CDR3 region has 15 residues. CDR3 loop: CASSFGSGGWETQYF. The CDR3, as DNA: TGTGCCAGCAGCTTTGGGTCAGGGGGTTGGGAGACCCAGTACTTC.

The CDR3 reads CASSQDQGMNTEAFF. The CDR3 DNA follows: TGTGCCAGCAGCCAAGATCAGGGGATGAACACTGAAGCTTTCTTT. The chain has TRBV3-1 (or the pseudogene TRBV3-2) and TRBJ1-1; D may be TRBD1 (6 bases). Germline CDR1 reads LGHDT; CDR2 reads YNNKEL (reference sequence). Trimming pared 0 bases from V and 0 bases from J, leaving 8 bases between. This CDR3 is built from 15 residues.

The genes are TRBV10-3 and TRBJ1-6; TRBD1 matches 7 bases. The germline V gene encodes CDR1 ENHRY and CDR2 SYGVKD. After removal of 6 bases from V and 4 bases from J, the junction contained 6 bases not matched to a gene. The CDR3 sequence is 15 residues long. CDR3 sequence reads: CAIRAAQGYNSPLHF. In DNA, the CDR3 is TGTGCCATCAGAGCGGCACAGGGGTATAATTCACCCCTCCACTTT.

The chain carries TRBV5-8 and TRBJ2-1; 11 bases line up with TRBD2. The length of the CDR3 is 19 residues. From germline, CDR1 is SGHTS and CDR2 YDEGEE. Trimming cost V 0 bases and J 3 bases; bases outside gene matches: 11. The CDR3 DNA is TGTGCCAGCAGCTTGGTTTTAGCGGGAGGGCCTCTCCACTACAATGAGCAGTTCTTC. It codes for CASSLVLAGGPLHYNEQFF. The entire variable domain, with the rest obtained from reference TRBV5-8 and TRBJ2-1, is as follows: EAGVTQSPTHLIKTRGQQATLRCSPISGHTSVYWYQQALGLGLQFLLWYDEGEERNRGNFPPRFSGRQFPNYSSELNVNALELEDSALYLCASSLVLAGGPLHYNEQFFGPGTRLTVL.

The rearrangement links TRBV28 to TRBJ1-5; unclear D gene. Trimming cost V 4 bases and J 4 bases, with 11 bases left between them. Germline-derived CDR1 and CDR2 are MDHEN and SYDVKM. The CDR3 loop spans 14 amino acids. In nucleotides, the CDR3 is TGTGCCAGCAGTTCTCTCCCCTTTAATCAGCCCCAGCATTTT. Its protein is CASSSLPFNQPQHF.